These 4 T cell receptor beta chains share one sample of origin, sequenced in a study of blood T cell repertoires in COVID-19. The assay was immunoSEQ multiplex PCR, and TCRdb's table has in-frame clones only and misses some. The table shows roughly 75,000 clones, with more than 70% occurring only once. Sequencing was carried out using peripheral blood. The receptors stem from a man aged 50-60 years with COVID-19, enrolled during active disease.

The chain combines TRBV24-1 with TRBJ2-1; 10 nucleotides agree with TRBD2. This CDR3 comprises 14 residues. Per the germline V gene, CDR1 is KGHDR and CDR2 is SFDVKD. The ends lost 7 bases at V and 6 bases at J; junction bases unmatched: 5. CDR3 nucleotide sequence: TGTGCCACCAGGTCTAGCGGGAGACTCAATGAGCAGTTCTTC. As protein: CATRSSGRLNEQFF.

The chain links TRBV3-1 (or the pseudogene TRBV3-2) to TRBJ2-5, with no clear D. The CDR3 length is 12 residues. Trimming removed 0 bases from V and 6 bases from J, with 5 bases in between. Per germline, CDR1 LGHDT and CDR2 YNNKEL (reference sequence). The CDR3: CASSQELKTQYF. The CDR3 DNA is TGTGCCAGCAGCCAAGAACTGAAGACCCAGTACTTC.

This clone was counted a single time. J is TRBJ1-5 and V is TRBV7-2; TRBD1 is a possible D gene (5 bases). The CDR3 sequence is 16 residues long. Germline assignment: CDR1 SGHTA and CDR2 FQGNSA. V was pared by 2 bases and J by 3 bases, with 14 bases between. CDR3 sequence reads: CASSLKGRGNNQPQHF. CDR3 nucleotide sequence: TGTGCCAGCAGCTTAAAGGGGCGGGGCAACAATCAGCCCCAGCATTTT.

CDR3 nucleotides: TGTGCCAGCAGTAGAAAGACAGGGGAAGTATGGAGTGGCTACACCTTC. Translated: CASSRKTGEVWSGYTF. V gene TRBV5-4 combines with J gene TRBJ1-2, with 8 positions matching TRBD1. V lost 5 bases and J lost 7; bases outside the gene matches: 16. Germline values: CDR1 SGHNT, CDR2 YYREEE (reference sequence). The CDR3 is 16 residues long.